This TCR beta chain comes out of a study of T cells after yellow fever vaccination. Study summary: Low-cell-number fractions underwent preparation using SMART-Seq v4 Ultra Low Input.

The CDR3 is made up of 13 amino acids. V lost 5 bases, J lost 6 bases, and 3 bases stayed unmatched. From germline, CDR1 is DFQATT and CDR2 SNEGSKA (reference sequence). TCRdb ran MiXCR on the 5' RACE reads and lists one entry per CDR3 protein. This sample has 300,000 or so distinct CDR3 sequences, with approximately 12% found just once. The sample consisted of CD4+ T cells sorted from PBMCs, taken 45 days after the yellow fever booster vaccination. The V gene is TRBV20-1, the J gene TRBJ2-3, with 12 bases fitting TRBD2. This receptor was identified in a man under 40 who received the YFV17D yellow fever vaccine. As DNA, the CDR3 is TGCAGTGCTCGACTAGCGGGAGCGGATACGCAGTATTTT. Translation gives CSARLAGADTQYF.